The 21 T cell receptor beta chains listed next were all sequenced from one sample in a study of blood T cell repertoires in COVID-19. The protocol was immunoSEQ multiplex PCR, while the TCRdb copy is restricted to in-frame clones and leaves out a portion. The sample holds about 230,000 clones, roughly 83% seen once. Sequences were obtained from peripheral blood. Receptors originate from a woman between 65 and 79 years old with active or convalescent COVID-19.

This clone was seen a handful of times. V usage is TRBV4-1 and J usage is TRBJ2-2, with D perhaps TRBD2 (5 bases). V lost 0 bases, J lost 4 bases, and 12 bases lay in between. This CDR3 region has 16 residues. Germline loops: CDR1 MGHRA, CDR2 YSYEKL. Written as DNA, the CDR3 is TGCGCCAGCAGCCAAGAACAAGGACTCACCACCGGGGAGCTGTTTTTT. Residues: CASSQEQGLTTGELFF.

V usage is TRBV5-1 and J usage is TRBJ2-6, with D unresolved. V was cut by 4 bases and J by 0 bases, with 8 bases left in between. This CDR3 comprises 15 residues. Germline loops: CDR1 SGHRS, CDR2 YFSETQ. CDR3 DNA: TGCGCCAGCAGCGTAGGAGACTCTGGGGCCAACGTCCTGACTTTC. It yields the protein CASSVGDSGANVLTF.

This clone was seen a handful of times. The chain carries TRBV5-6 and TRBJ2-7, with 10 bases identical to TRBD2. Germline V CDR1 and CDR2: SGHDT, YYEEEE. V lost 4 bases to trimming and J lost 11 bases; unmatched junction nucleotides: 6. This CDR3 comprises 12 residues. CDR3 amino acids: CASSGTSAGEYF. As DNA, the CDR3 is TGTGCCAGCAGCGGGACTAGCGCGGGGGAGTACTTC.

This clone has just one count. This rearrangement joins TRBV5-4 to TRBJ2-7; maybe TRBD1 (6 bases). CDR1 SGHNT and CDR2 YYREEE come from the germline V gene (reference sequence). The CDR3 consists of 15 residues. The V end was cut by 0 bases, the J end by 2 bases, with 12 bases between. Here the CDR3 reads CASSLGMGATYEQYF. The CDR3 DNA reads TGTGCCAGCAGCTTGGGGATGGGGGCCACCTACGAGCAGTACTTC.

The chain joins TRBV5-1 to TRBJ1-2, with 10 bases that match TRBD1. Germline V gene lookup returns CDR1 SGHRS and CDR2 YFSETQ. CDR3 length equals 17 residues. The junction had 13 bases not matched to a gene; V was cut back by 0 bases and J by 8 bases. Written as DNA, the CDR3 is TGCGCCAGCAGCTTGGGCGGGACAGGGGCCCAATCGAGGGGCTACACCTTC. It specifies CASSLGGTGAQSRGYTF.

As DNA, the CDR3 is TGTGCCACCAGCCGACAGGCGGGAGGGCCGCAGGATGAGCAGTTCTTC. It codes for CATSRQAGGPQDEQFF. The V gene is TRBV24-1, the J gene TRBJ2-1, with 9 bases aligning to TRBD2. CDR3 length: 16 residues. The V gene end was trimmed by 7 bases and the J gene end by 8 bases; junction bases not matched to a gene: 14. Germline CDR1 is KGHDR and CDR2 is SFDVKD.

The chain combines TRBV6-6 with TRBJ1-2; D perhaps matches TRBD1 (6 bases). The CDR3 contains 15 residues. Trimming left V 2 bases short and J 3 bases short, with 13 bases between. Germline assignment: CDR1 MNHNY and CDR2 SVGAGI (reference sequence). In DNA form, the CDR3 reads TGTGCCAGCAGTTACGGTACAGGGAGGGACTATGGCTACACCTTC. Translated: CASSYGTGRDYGYTF.

The chain combines TRBV7-2 with TRBJ1-5; TRBD1 might be the D (5 bases). CDR3 size: 13 residues. Germline loops: CDR1 SGHTA, CDR2 FQGNSA. V was shortened by 3 bases and J by 7 bases, with 10 bases between the two germline ends. The CDR3 region has the DNA TGTGCCAGCAGCTTGGGGGGTGGACAGCCCCAGCATTTT. It codes for CASSLGGGQPQHF.

This rearrangement joins TRBV5-1 to TRBJ2-3, with 9 bases fitting TRBD1. This CDR3 is 15 amino acids long. Losses at the gene ends were 3 bases for V and 3 bases for J; bases not matched to a gene: 5. Germline CDR1 and CDR2: SGHRS and YFSETQ. CDR3 loop: CASSWTGAGTDTQYF. The CDR3 DNA reads as TGCGCCAGCAGCTGGACAGGGGCAGGTACAGATACGCAGTATTTT.

V usage is TRBV5-1 and J usage is TRBJ1-3, with a weak D call TRBD1 (5 bases). This CDR3 has 15 residues. The V and J ends lost 2 bases and 0 bases respectively, with 9 bases between them. Germline V gene data show CDR1 as SGHRS and CDR2 as YFSETQ. CDR3 DNA sequence: TGCGCCAGCAGCTTAGGGGACTACTCTGGAAACACCATATATTTT. Residues: CASSLGDYSGNTIYF.

V is TRBV5-8 and J is TRBJ1-4; a weak D match, TRBD1 (6 bases). Between the trimmed V and J ends, which lost 6 bases and 6 bases, there was a span of 15 bases. From germline, CDR1 is SGHTS and CDR2 YDEGEE. This CDR3 comprises 14 residues. The CDR3 DNA reads as TGTGCCAGCACGTTTAGAGGGGGTGATGAAAAACTGTTTTTT. It is translated as CASTFRGGDEKLFF.

The chain carries TRBV5-1 and TRBJ2-2, with D hard to call. The germline V gene encodes CDR1 SGHRS and CDR2 YFSETQ. V was clipped by 4 bases and J by 2 bases, with 9 bases between them. This CDR3 has 14 residues. In DNA, the CDR3 is TGCGCCAGCAGCCCACAGATTAACACCGGGGAGCTGTTTTTT. Protein: CASSPQINTGELFF.

The chain uses TRBV12-3 or TRBV12-4 and TRBJ1-1; 10 bases agree with TRBD1. This CDR3 is 13 amino acids long. V shed 6 bases and J 4 bases; nucleotides not matched to a gene: 2. CDR3 region: CASSRDRGTEAFF. Written as DNA, the CDR3 is TGTGCCAGCAGCCGGGACAGGGGCACTGAAGCTTTCTTT.

The chain joins TRBV7-2 to TRBJ2-5; 10 bases line up with TRBD1. This CDR3 contains 15 residues. The ends lost 5 bases at V and 4 bases at J; junction bases unmatched: 7. Germline-derived CDR1 and CDR2 are SGHTA and FQGNSA. The CDR3 sequence: CASSPPRTGGETQYF. The CDR3, as DNA: TGTGCCAGCAGCCCCCCGCGGACAGGGGGAGAGACCCAGTACTTC. The whole variable domain, filled in from reference TRBV7-2 and TRBJ2-5, reads GAGVSQSPSNKVTEKGKDVELRCDPISGHTALYWYRQSLGQGLEFLIYFQGNSAPDKSGLPSDRFSAERTGGSVSTLTIQRTQQEDSAVYLCASSPPRTGGETQYFGPGTRLLVL.

The rearrangement joins TRBV7-6 to TRBJ1-2; unclear D gene. With 5 bases removed from V and 2 bases from J, the gap between germline ends came to 9 bases. Germline CDR1 is SGHVS and CDR2 is FNYEAQ. The CDR3 totals 13 residues. CDR3 DNA sequence: TGTGCCAGCAGCCCTTACAGAAACTATGGCTACACCTTC. This codes for CASSPYRNYGYTF.

CDR3 sequence: CASSTPPLREQYF. Written as DNA, the CDR3 is TGTGCCAGCAGTACCCCCCCCCTCCGGGAGCAGTACTTC. This chain connects TRBV9 to TRBJ2-7; D remains ambiguous. V lost 5 bases to trimming and J lost 7 bases, with 16 bases between them. CDR1 and CDR2 from the germline V gene are SGDLS and YYNGEE. CDR3 length: 13 amino acids.

This chain connects TRBV6-5 to TRBJ1-1, with no clear D. The CDR3 consists of 15 residues. Germline V gene lookup returns CDR1 MNHEY and CDR2 SVGAGI. Deletions cut 4 bases from V and 1 base from J, with 13 bases between. The CDR3 sequence is CASSFLARQNTEAFF. CDR3 sequence (DNA): TGTGCCAGCAGTTTTCTAGCAAGGCAGAACACTGAAGCTTTCTTT.

V and J are TRBV6-5 and TRBJ2-7, with TRBD2 as a possible D gene (5 bases). V was shortened by 4 bases and J by 6 bases, with 13 bases between the two germline ends. Germline V gene sequence: CDR1 MNHEY, CDR2 SVGAGI. The CDR3 totals 13 residues. CDR3 nucleotides: TGTGCCAGCAGTTTCAACGGGGTCTTCGAGCAGTACTTC. Protein sequence: CASSFNGVFEQYF.

The genes are TRBV5-1 and TRBJ1-3, with D perhaps TRBD1 (5 bases). The CDR3 totals 16 residues. From germline, CDR1 is SGHRS and CDR2 YFSETQ. Trimming left V 1 base short and J 0 bases short, with 11 bases between. As DNA, the CDR3 is TGCGCCAGCAGCTTGTGGGGCGCAGACTCTGGAAACACCATATATTTT. Translation: CASSLWGADSGNTIYF.

The rearrangement links TRBV6-5 to TRBJ2-1; 7 nucleotides align to TRBD2. This CDR3 contains 14 residues. V dropped 6 bases and J dropped 7; count of bases not matched to a gene: 9. Looked up from germline, CDR1 is MNHEY and CDR2 is SVGAGI. The chain's CDR3 is CASSQGGTRNEQFF. As DNA, the CDR3 is TGTGCCAGCAGCCAGGGAGGGACTCGGAATGAGCAGTTCTTC.

The chain employs TRBV5-1 and TRBJ1-2, with 9 positions matching TRBD1. V shed 5 bases and J 7 bases; nucleotides not matched to a gene: 15. Looked up from germline, CDR1 is SGHRS and CDR2 is YFSETQ. This CDR3 contains 16 residues. The CDR3 here is CASSWGAGTGNSGYTF. The CDR3 DNA reads as TGCGCCAGCAGTTGGGGCGCCGGGACAGGGAATAGTGGCTACACCTTC. Full variable domain (missing parts from reference TRBV5-1 and TRBJ1-2): KAGVTQTPRYLIKTRGQQVTLSCSPISGHRSVSWYQQTPGQGLQFLFEYFSETQRNKGNFPGRFSGRQFSNSRSEMNVSTLELGDSALYLCASSWGAGTGNSGYTFGSGTRLTVV.